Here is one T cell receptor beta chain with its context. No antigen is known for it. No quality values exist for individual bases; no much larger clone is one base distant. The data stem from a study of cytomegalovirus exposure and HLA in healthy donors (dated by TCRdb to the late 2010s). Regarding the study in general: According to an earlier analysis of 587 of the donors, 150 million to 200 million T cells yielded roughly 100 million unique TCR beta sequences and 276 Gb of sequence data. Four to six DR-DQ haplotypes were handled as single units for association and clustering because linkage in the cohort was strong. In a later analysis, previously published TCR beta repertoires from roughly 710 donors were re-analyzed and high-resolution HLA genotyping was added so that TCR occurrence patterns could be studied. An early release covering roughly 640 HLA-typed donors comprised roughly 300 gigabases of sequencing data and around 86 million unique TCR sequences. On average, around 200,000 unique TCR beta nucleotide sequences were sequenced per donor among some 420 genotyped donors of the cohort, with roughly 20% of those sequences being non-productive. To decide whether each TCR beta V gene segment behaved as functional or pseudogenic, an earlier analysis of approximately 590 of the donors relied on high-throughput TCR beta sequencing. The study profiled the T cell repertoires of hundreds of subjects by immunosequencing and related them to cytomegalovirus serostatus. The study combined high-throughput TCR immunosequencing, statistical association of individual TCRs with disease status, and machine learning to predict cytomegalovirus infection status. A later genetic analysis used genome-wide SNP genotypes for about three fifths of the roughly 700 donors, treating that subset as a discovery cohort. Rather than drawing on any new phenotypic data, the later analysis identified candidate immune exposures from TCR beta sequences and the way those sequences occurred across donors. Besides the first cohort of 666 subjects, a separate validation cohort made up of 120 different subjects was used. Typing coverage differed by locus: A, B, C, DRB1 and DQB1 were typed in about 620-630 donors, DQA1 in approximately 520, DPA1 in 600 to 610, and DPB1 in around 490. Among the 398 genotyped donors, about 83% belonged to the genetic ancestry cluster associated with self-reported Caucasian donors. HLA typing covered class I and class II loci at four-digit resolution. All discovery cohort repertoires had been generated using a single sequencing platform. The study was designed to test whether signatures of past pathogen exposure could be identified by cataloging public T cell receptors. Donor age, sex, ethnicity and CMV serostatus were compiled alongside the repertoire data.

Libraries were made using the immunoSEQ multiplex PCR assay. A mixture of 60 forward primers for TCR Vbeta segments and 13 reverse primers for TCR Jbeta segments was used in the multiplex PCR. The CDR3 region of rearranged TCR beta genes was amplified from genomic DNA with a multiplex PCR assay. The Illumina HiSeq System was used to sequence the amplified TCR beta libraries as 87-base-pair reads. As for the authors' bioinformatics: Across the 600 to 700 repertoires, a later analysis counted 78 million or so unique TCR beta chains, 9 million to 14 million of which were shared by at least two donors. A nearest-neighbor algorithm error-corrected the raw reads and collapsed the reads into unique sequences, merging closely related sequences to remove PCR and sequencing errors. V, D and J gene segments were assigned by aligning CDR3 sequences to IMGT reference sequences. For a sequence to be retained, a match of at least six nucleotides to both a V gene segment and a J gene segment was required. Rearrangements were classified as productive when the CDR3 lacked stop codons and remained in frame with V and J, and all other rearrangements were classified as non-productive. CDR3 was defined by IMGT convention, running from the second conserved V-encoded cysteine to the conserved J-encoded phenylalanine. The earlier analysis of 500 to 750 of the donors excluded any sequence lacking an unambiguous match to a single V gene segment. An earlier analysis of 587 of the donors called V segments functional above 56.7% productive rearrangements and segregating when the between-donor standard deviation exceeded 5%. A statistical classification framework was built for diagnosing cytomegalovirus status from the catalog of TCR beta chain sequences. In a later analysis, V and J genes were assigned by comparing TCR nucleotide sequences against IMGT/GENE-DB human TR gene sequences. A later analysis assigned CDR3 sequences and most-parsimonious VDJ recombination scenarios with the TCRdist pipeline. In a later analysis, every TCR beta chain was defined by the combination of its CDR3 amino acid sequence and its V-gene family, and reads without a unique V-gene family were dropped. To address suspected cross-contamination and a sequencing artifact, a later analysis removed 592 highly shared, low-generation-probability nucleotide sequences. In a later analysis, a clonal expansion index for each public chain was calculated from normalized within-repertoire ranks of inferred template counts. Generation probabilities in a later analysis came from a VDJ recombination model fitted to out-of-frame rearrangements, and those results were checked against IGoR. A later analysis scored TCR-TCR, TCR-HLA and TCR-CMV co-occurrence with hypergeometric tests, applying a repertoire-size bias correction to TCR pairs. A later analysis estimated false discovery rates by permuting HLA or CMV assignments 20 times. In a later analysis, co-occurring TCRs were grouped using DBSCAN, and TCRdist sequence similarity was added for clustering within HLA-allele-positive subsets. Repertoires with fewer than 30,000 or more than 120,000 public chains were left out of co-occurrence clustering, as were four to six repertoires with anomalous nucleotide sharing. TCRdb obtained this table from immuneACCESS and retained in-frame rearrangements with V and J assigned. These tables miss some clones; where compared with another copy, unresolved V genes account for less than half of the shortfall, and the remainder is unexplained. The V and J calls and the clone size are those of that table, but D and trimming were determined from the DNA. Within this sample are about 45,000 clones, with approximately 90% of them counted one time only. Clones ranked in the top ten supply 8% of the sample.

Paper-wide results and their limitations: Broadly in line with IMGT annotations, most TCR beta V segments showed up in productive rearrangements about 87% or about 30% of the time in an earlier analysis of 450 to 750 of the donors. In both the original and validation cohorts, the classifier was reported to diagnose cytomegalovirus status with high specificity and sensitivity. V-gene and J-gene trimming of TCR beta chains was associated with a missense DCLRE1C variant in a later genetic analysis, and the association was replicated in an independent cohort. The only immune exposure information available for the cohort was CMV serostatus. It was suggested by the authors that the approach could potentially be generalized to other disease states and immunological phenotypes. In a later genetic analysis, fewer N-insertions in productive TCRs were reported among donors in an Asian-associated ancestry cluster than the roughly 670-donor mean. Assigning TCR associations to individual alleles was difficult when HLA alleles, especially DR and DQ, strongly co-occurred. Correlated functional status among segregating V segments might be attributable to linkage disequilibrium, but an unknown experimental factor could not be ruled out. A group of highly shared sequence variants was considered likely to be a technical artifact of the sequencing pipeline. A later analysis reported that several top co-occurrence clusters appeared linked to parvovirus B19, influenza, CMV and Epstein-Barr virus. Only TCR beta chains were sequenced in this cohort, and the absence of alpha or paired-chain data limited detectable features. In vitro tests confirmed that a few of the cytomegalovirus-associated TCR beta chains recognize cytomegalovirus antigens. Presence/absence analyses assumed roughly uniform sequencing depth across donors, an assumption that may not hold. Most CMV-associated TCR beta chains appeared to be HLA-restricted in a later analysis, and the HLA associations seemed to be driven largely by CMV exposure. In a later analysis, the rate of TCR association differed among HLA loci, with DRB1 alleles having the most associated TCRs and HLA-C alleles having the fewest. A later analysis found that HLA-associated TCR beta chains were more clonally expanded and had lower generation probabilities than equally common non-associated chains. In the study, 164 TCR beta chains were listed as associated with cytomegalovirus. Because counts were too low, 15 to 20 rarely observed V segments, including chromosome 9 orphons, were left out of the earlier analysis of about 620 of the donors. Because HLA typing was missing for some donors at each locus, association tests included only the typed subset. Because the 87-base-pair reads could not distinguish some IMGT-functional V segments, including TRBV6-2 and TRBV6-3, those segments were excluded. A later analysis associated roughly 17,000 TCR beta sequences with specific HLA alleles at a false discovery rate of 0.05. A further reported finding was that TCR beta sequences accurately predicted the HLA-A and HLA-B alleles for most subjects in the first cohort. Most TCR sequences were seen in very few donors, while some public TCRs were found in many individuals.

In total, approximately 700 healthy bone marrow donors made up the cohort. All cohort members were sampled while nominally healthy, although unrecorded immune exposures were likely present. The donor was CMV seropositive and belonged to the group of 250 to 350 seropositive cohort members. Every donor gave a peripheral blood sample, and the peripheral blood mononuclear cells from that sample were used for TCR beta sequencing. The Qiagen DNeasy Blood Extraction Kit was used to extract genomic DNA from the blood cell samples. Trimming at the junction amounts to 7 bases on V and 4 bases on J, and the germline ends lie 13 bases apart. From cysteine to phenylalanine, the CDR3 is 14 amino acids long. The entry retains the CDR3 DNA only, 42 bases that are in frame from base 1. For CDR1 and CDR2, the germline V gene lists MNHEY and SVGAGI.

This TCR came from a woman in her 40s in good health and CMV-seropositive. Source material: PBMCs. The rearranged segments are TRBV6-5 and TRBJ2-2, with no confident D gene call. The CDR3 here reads CASIGRSGTGELFF. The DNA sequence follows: TGTGCCAGCATAGGAAGATCGGGCACCGGGGAGCTGTTTTTT.